This TCR beta chain was obtained from a study of blood T cell repertoires in COVID-19. TCRdb's copy holds only in-frame clones and misses some; the assay was immunoSEQ multiplex PCR. The sample includes 430,000 or so clones, roughly 90% of them seen just once. Germline CDR1 is MGHDK and CDR2 is SYGVNS. CDR3 size: 13 residues. Trimming cost V 8 bases and J 7 bases; bases outside gene matches: 11. Sequenced: PBMCs or T cells enriched from blood (not recorded which). The TCR originated in a woman under 30 who had been exposed to COVID-19. The rearrangement uses TRBV25-1 and TRBJ2-7, with 7 positions matching TRBD2. CDR3 region: CASSGSGVWEQYF. The CDR3 DNA sequence: TGTGCCAGCTCAGGCAGCGGGGTCTGGGAGCAGTACTTC.